This T cell receptor (beta chain) is from a study of molecular identifiers for immune sequencing clone quantification. Overall study findings and caveats: Clones that had above 20 RNA copies took up over 98% of effector molecules but under 1% in naive cells.

This CDR3 contains 16 residues. CDR1 and CDR2 (germline): MNHEY, SMNVEV (reference sequence). Trimming took off 5 bases at V and 0 bases at J, with 17 bases between the two ends. This clonotype appeared a single time. Its antigen is as yet unknown. A read error is possible here, since a much larger clone lies one base away. Library preparation followed earlier protocols using designated TCR primers. One entry per CDR3 protein, called by TCRdb with MiXCR from the PCR reads. This table has 35,000 or so distinct CDR3 sequences, about a fifth appearing once. The specimen was naive CD8+ T cells from blood, with Jurkat cell RNA spiked in. Subset denoted: FACS-sorted CD8+CD4-CCR7+CD45RA+ naive T cells. V is TRBV27 and J is TRBJ2-7; D remains ambiguous. The sequence derives from a human donor in good health. Some libraries in this study had Jurkat cell RNA spiked in. CDR3 nucleotide sequence: TGTGCCAGCAGTCCGACCCCGATAGGCAGCTCCTACGAGCAGTACTTC. Amino acid sequence: CASSPTPIGSSYEQYF.